This TCR beta chain was retrieved from a study of blood T cell repertoires in COVID-19 (dated by TCRdb to about 2020). As for the study more broadly: Samples covering the acute and convalescent phases of COVID-19 were provided by collaborators in the United States, Italy and Spain. The material from the prospective study consisted of cDNA or gDNA derived from T cells, B-cell-depleted T cells, or PBMCs. Subjects who had been exposed to COVID-19, were actively infected with it, or had recovered from it provided the deeply sampled blood TCRbeta repertoires that made up the dataset. The repertoires were released in a freely available public database meant as a resource for research on the immune response to SARS-CoV-2. Samples were obtained from the ongoing ImmuneRACE study (first 160 participants) and from some 1,300 subjects provided by 6 global collaborators. The sample metadata nearly always contained a de-identified subject ID, COVID-19 status, age in years and sex. Where available, HLA class I and class II types were taken from metadata supplied by the sample provider and were not determined by assay-based typing.

TCRbeta CDR3 regions were amplified from genomic DNA using the immunoSEQ Assay, a bias-controlled multiplex PCR. As for the authors' bioinformatics: Nucleated cell counts per sample were estimated from amplification of reference gene primers within the assay. To quantify the absolute abundance of each unique TCRbeta CDR3 rearrangement, sequence reads were collapsed and filtered. For each sample, productive Simpson clonality was calculated by taking the square root of Simpson's diversity index across productive rearrangements. TCRdb retrieved this table from immuneACCESS and kept in-frame rearrangements only. Not all clones are present; in checked studies, unresolved V genes account for under half, and no reason is known for the remainder. The V and J calls and clone size come from that table; D and trimming were worked out from the DNA. The sample includes about 45,000 clones, with more than 70% observed a single time. The top ten clones comprise 5.5% to 6.5% of the sample.

V and J are trimmed by 5 bases and 0 bases, and the gene matches miss 7 bases of the junction. The CDR3 starts with the cysteine, ends with the phenylalanine, and has 16 residues. Here the CDR3 DNA is all that survives: 48 bases in frame from base 1. The germline V gene gives CDR1 as KGHSH and CDR2 as LQKENI. Each collaborating institution followed its own protocols to collect whole blood in K2EDTA tubes. Collaborator samples were shipped for TCRbeta analysis as frozen whole blood, isolated PBMCs, or DNA extracted from either sample type. Summary of the overall study and its limitations: The quantity of clinical and demographic metadata differed by source and by participant and was supplied without curation.

In the case of this clone: Its antigen remains undetermined. Base qualities are not at hand, and no much larger clone is one base apart.

Sequencing was carried out using peripheral blood. This receptor was taken from a woman aged 80 or older with acute or convalescent COVID-19. The sequence joins TRBV18 to TRBJ1-5, with 7 bases aligning to TRBD1. The CDR3: CASSYRQGVSNQPQHF. The DNA sequence follows: TGTGCCAGCTCATACCGACAGGGTGTTAGCAATCAGCCCCAGCATTTT.